This passage covers 27 T cell receptor beta chains from one sample sequenced in a study of T cells expressing NK-cell markers. TCRdb re-called the 5' RACE reads and gives one entry per CDR3 protein, without DNA. The sample table includes some 450,000 distinct CDR3 sequences. Sequenced material: blood T cells: a sorted CD56 or NKG2C T cell subset, CD4+ or CD8+ T cells, or bulk PBMC T cells (not recorded which). These receptors came from a woman between 18 and 75 years old in good health.

CDR3 sequence: CSVARTSIQETQYF. The chain employs TRBV29-1 and TRBJ2-5; the D call from TCRdb, TRBD2, cannot be confirmed without DNA. The CDR3 is 14 residues long. Germline loops: CDR1 SQVTM, CDR2 ANQGSEA. Using reference TRBV29-1 and TRBJ2-5 for the parts outside the CDR3, the full variable domain is SAVISQKPSRDICQRGTSLTIQCQVDSQVTMMFWYRQQPGQSLTLIATANQGSEATYESGFVIDKFPISRPNLTFSTLTVSNMSPEDSSIYLCSVARTSIQETQYFGPGTRLLVL.

The chain carries TRBV18 and TRBJ1-2; TCRdb reports TRBD1, a call that lacks DNA to check it against. In germline, CDR1 is KGHSH, CDR2 LQKENI. The CDR3 consists of 14 residues. CDR3: CASSPGQEDYGYTF.

This sequence joins TRBV7-9 and TRBJ1-3; TCRdb's assignment of TRBD1 cannot be checked, as there is no DNA. CDR1 and CDR2 from the germline V gene are SEHNR and FQNEAQ (reference sequence). The CDR3 sequence is 16 residues long. The CDR3: CASSPGTGGSGNTIYF.

The chain recombines TRBV3-1 with TRBJ2-4; TCRdb proposes TRBD1, but this gene call is untestable without DNA. The CDR3 is 14 amino acids. Germline CDR1 LGHDT, CDR2 YNNKEL (reference sequence). The CDR3 reads CASSQSTGKDIQYF.

This chain joins TRBV6-2 or TRBV6-3 and TRBJ2-7. The CDR3 consists of 15 residues. Looked up from germline, CDR1 is MNHEY and CDR2 is SVGEGT. The chain's CDR3 is CASSYSVTDPYEQYF.

The chain couples TRBV4-2 to TRBJ1-2. Germline V CDR1 and CDR2: LGHNA, YNFKEQ. The length of the CDR3 is 14 residues. The CDR3 here is CASSQVGINYGYTF.

The chain uses TRBV6-5 and TRBJ2-2; TCRdb calls TRBD1, which cannot be checked without DNA. In germline, CDR1 is MNHEY, CDR2 SVGAGI. This CDR3 is built from 16 residues. The CDR3 sequence: CASSFRDREGSGELFF.

The chain joins TRBV5-4 to TRBJ2-2; TCRdb reports TRBD1, a call that lacks DNA to check it against. The CDR3 has 16 amino acids. Germline CDR1 reads SGHNT; CDR2 reads YYREEE (reference sequence). CDR3: CASTRTGTANTGELFF.

This sequence joins TRBV5-1 and TRBJ1-1; TCRdb indicates TRBD1, and absent DNA this call remains unverified. Germline-derived CDR1 and CDR2 are SGHRS and YFSETQ. This CDR3 contains 15 residues. CDR3 sequence: CASSLEGQGSTEAFF.

V and J are TRBV20-1 and TRBJ2-7; TCRdb's D gene call, TRBD2, goes unchecked for lack of DNA. This CDR3 is 14 amino acids long. CDR1 DFQATT and CDR2 SNEGSKA come from the germline V gene (reference sequence). This chain's CDR3 is CSARRLAGAYEQYF.

The rearrangement links TRBV27 to TRBJ2-7; TCRdb calls TRBD2, which cannot be checked without DNA. Germline values: CDR1 MNHEY, CDR2 SMNVEV (reference sequence). The CDR3 covers 15 residues. The CDR3 sequence: CASRLTSGGSYEQYF.

The chain has TRBV6-2 or TRBV6-3 and TRBJ2-2; TCRdb's D gene call, TRBD1, goes unchecked for lack of DNA. CDR1 MNHEY and CDR2 SVGEGT come from the germline V gene. This CDR3 region has 16 residues. The CDR3 is CASSHTGQMGARELFF.

The chain has TRBV20-1 and TRBJ2-7; TCRdb gives TRBD1 as the D gene, but with no DNA this cannot be confirmed. Germline CDR1 is DFQATT and CDR2 is SNEGSKA (reference sequence). The CDR3 spans 15 residues. This CDR3 is CSAPSKTGASYEQYF.

The rearrangement links TRBV20-1 to TRBJ1-4. The germline V gene encodes CDR1 DFQATT and CDR2 SNEGSKA (reference sequence). The CDR3 totals 11 residues. CDR3 residues: CSAATNEKLFF.

The V and J genes are TRBV5-5 and TRBJ2-2; TCRdb picks TRBD1, but there is no DNA to check that call. The germline V gene has CDR1 SGHKS and CDR2 YYEKEE (reference sequence). This CDR3 is built from 14 residues. The CDR3: CASRPGQGTGELFF.

V and J are TRBV20-1 and TRBJ2-3; TCRdb's D gene call, TRBD1, goes unchecked for lack of DNA. CDR1 and CDR2 from the germline V gene are DFQATT and SNEGSKA (reference sequence). CDR3 length equals 17 residues. The CDR3 reads CGTRGGASGPSTDTQYF.

The chain carries TRBV15 and TRBJ2-7; there is no DNA to check the TCRdb D call of TRBD1. This CDR3 region has 14 residues. In germline, CDR1 is LNHNV, CDR2 YYDKDF (reference sequence). Here the CDR3 reads CATSRARGAYEQYF.

The V and J genes are TRBV5-5 and TRBJ1-5; TCRdb reports TRBD1, a call that lacks DNA to check it against. Germline CDR1 SGHKS, CDR2 YYEKEE (reference sequence). The CDR3 has 15 residues. The CDR3 sequence: CASSDLGTVGQPQHF.

The genes are TRBV20-1 and TRBJ2-1; TCRdb lists TRBD1, though no DNA is available to test this call. The CDR3 has 16 residues. Looked up from germline, CDR1 is DFQATT and CDR2 is SNEGSKA (reference sequence). Here the CDR3 reads CSARGGTASSYNEQFF.

V is TRBV3-1 and J is TRBJ2-2; TCRdb designates TRBD1, a call that cannot be tested without DNA. The CDR3 runs 16 residues. Germline CDR1 LGHDT, CDR2 YNNKEL (reference sequence). This chain's CDR3 is CASSQWDRGDAGELFF.

This chain uses TRBV7-3 with TRBJ2-3. The CDR3 sequence is 17 residues long. Germline V gene lookup returns CDR1 SGHTA and CDR2 FQGTGA. The CDR3 reads CASSLSFVGTSTDTQYF.

The chain couples TRBV12-3 or TRBV12-4 to TRBJ2-7; TCRdb calls TRBD2, which cannot be checked without DNA. The CDR3 covers 12 residues. CDR3 sequence reads: CASTRTSYEQYF.

The V gene is TRBV27, the J gene TRBJ2-7. The CDR3 contains 13 residues. Germline assignment: CDR1 MNHEY and CDR2 SMNVEV (reference sequence). This CDR3 reads CASSLSKPYEQYF.

The rearrangement uses TRBV18 and TRBJ2-5. The CDR3 sequence is 13 residues long. From germline, CDR1 is KGHSH and CDR2 LQKENI. The CDR3 loop is CASSQPGQETQYF. The variable domain in full, completed from reference TRBV18 and TRBJ2-5, reads NAGVMQNPRHLVRRRGQEARLRCSPMKGHSHVYWYRQLPEEGLKFMVYLQKENIIDESGMPKERFSAEFPKEGPSILRIQQVVRGDSAAYFCASSQPGQETQYFGPGTRLLVL.

CDR3 region: CASRTSGGSYNEQFF. This rearrangement joins TRBV10-2 to TRBJ2-1; TCRdb's D call of TRBD1 is untestable without DNA. CDR3 length: 15 amino acids. CDR1 is WSHSY and CDR2 is SAAADI in the germline V gene.

The chain links TRBV7-3 to TRBJ2-1. The CDR3 length is 16 residues. Germline V gene lookup returns CDR1 SGHTA and CDR2 FQGTGA. This CDR3 reads CASSQGSGERYNEQFF.

The chain employs TRBV6-5 and TRBJ1-5. Germline V gene data show CDR1 as MNHEY and CDR2 as SVGAGI. The CDR3 length is 15 residues. CDR3 protein: CASSYGKSREQPQHF.